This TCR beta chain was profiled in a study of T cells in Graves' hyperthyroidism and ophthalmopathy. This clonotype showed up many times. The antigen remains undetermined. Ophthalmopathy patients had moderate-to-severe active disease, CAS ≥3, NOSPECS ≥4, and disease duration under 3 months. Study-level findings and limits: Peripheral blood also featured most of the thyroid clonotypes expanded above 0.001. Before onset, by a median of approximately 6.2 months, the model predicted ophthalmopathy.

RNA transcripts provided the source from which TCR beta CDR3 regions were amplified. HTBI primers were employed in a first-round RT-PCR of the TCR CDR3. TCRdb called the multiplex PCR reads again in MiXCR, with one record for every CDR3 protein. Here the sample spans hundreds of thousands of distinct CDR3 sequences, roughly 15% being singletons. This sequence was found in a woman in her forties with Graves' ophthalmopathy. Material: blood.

Here the CDR3 DNA reads TGTGCCAGCAGTTTAAGAGGGGTGGAGACCCAGTACTTC. Residues: CASSLRGVETQYF. V and J are TRBV12-3 or TRBV12-4 and TRBJ2-5; either TRBD1 or TRBD2 may fit D (5 bases each). This CDR3 contains 13 residues. The ends were cut back, 2 bases at V and 5 bases at J, with 9 bases in the middle.